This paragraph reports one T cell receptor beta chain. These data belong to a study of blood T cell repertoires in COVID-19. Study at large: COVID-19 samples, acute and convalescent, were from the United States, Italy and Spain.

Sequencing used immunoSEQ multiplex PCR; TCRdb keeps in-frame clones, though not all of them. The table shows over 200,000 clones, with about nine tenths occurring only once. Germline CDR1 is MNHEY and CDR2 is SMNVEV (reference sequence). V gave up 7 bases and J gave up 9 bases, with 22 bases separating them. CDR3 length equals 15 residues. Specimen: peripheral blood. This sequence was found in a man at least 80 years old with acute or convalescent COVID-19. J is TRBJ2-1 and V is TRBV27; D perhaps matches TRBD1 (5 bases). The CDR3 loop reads CASKSFKSLDIEQFF. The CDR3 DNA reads TGTGCCAGCAAAAGTTTCAAATCTCTGGACATTGAGCAGTTCTTC.